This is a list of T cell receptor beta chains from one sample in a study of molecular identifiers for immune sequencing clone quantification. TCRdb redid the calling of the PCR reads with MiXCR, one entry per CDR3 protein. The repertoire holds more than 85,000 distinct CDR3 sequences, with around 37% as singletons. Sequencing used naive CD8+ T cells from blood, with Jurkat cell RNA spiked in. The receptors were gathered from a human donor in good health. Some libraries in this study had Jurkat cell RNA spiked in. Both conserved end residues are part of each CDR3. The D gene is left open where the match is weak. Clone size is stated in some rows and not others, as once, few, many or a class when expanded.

CDR3nt: TGTGCCTGGAGTGGCGAGCCCTACGAGCAGTACTTC
CDR3aa: CAWSGEPYEQYF
len: 12
abundance: NA
d_gene: NA
v_gene: TRBV30
j_gene: TRBJ2-7

CDR3nt: TGTGCCAGCAGCCAAGGCAACAGGTACGAGCAGTACTTC
CDR3aa: CASSQGNRYEQYF
len: 13
abundance: NA
d_gene: NA
v_gene: TRBV3-1
j_gene: TRBJ2-7

CDR3nt: TGTGCCAGCAGCCTAGCGTTAAGCTCCTACGAGCAGTACTTC
CDR3aa: CASSLALSSYEQYF
len: 14
abundance: NA
d_gene: NA
v_gene: TRBV12-3/TRBV12-4
j_gene: TRBJ2-7

CDR3nt: TGTGCCAGCAGTTGGACTAGCGGGAGTTCAAGAGAGCAGTACTTC
CDR3aa: CASSWTSGSSREQYF
len: 15
abundance: NA
d_gene: TRBD2
v_gene: TRBV25-1
j_gene: TRBJ2-7

CDR3nt: TGCAGCGTTGCCTCGGCCGGGGAGCTGTTTTTT
CDR3aa: CSVASAGELFF
len: 11
abundance: NA
d_gene: NA
v_gene: TRBV29-1
j_gene: TRBJ2-2

CDR3nt: TGCGCCAGCAGCCAAGATCTGGTACAGAACTATGGCTACACCTTC
CDR3aa: CASSQDLVQNYGYTF
len: 15
abundance: NA
d_gene: NA
v_gene: TRBV4-1
j_gene: TRBJ1-2

CDR3nt: TGTGCCAGCAGGGAAACTAGCGGGGCAAAAGAGACCCAGTACTTC
CDR3aa: CASRETSGAKETQYF
len: 15
abundance: NA
d_gene: TRBD2
v_gene: TRBV2
j_gene: TRBJ2-5

CDR3nt: TGTGCCAGCAGTGTGAGGCCCGGGGCAGGGGTTTTTAGTTGGGAGCTGTTTTTT
CDR3aa: CASSVRPGAGVFSWELFF
len: 18
abundance: NA
d_gene: NA
v_gene: TRBV12-3/TRBV12-4
j_gene: TRBJ2-2

CDR3nt: TGTGCCAGCAGTTACCCCGACAGGAAAAACATTCAGTACTTC
CDR3aa: CASSYPDRKNIQYF
len: 14
abundance: NA
d_gene: NA
v_gene: TRBV6-2/TRBV6-3
j_gene: TRBJ2-4

CDR3nt: TGCAGCGTTGATGGACAGGGGACCTACGAGCAGTACTTC
CDR3aa: CSVDGQGTYEQYF
len: 13
abundance: few
d_gene: TRBD1
v_gene: TRBV29-1
j_gene: TRBJ2-7

CDR3nt: TGTGCCAGCAGTTGTCTAGCCAAAAACATTCAGTACTTC
CDR3aa: CASSCLAKNIQYF
len: 13
abundance: few
d_gene: NA
v_gene: TRBV3-2
j_gene: TRBJ2-4

CDR3nt: TGTGCCAGCAGCTTCATTAGCAATGAGCAGTTCTTC
CDR3aa: CASSFISNEQFF
len: 12
abundance: NA
d_gene: NA
v_gene: TRBV5-6
j_gene: TRBJ2-1

CDR3nt: TGTGCCAGCAGTTTACAGGGTGGGCTCCAAGAGACCCAGTACTTC
CDR3aa: CASSLQGGLQETQYF
len: 15
abundance: many
d_gene: NA
v_gene: TRBV12-3/TRBV12-4
j_gene: TRBJ2-5

CDR3nt: TGCGCCAGCAGCCAAGAACTCTGGACTGAGGGTTCACCCCTCCACTTT
CDR3aa: CASSQELWTEGSPLHF
len: 16
abundance: NA
d_gene: NA
v_gene: TRBV4-3
j_gene: TRBJ1-6

CDR3nt: TGCAGCGTAGCAGGGACATTCTACAATGAGCAGTTCTTC
CDR3aa: CSVAGTFYNEQFF
len: 13
abundance: few
d_gene: NA
v_gene: TRBV29-1
j_gene: TRBJ2-1

CDR3nt: TGTGCCAGCAGTTACGCAAGCAGTTATCAGCCCCAGCATTTT
CDR3aa: CASSYASSYQPQHF
len: 14
abundance: few
d_gene: NA
v_gene: TRBV6-2/TRBV6-3
j_gene: TRBJ1-5

CDR3nt: TGTGCCAGCAGCGTAGGTATTAGCGCCTACGAGCAGTACTTC
CDR3aa: CASSVGISAYEQYF
len: 14
abundance: NA
d_gene: NA
v_gene: TRBV9
j_gene: TRBJ2-7

CDR3nt: TGTGCCAGCTCACTAGCGGACACAGATACGCAGTATTTT
CDR3aa: CASSLADTDTQYF
len: 13
abundance: many
d_gene: NA
v_gene: TRBV18
j_gene: TRBJ2-3

CDR3nt: TGTGCCAGCAGCTTAGGCTTGGACATTCAGTACTTC
CDR3aa: CASSLGLDIQYF
len: 12
abundance: few
d_gene: NA
v_gene: TRBV7-8
j_gene: TRBJ2-4

CDR3nt: TGTGCCAGCAGCGAAGATTGGAGCGAACAAGAGACCCAGTACTTC
CDR3aa: CASSEDWSEQETQYF
len: 15
abundance: NA
d_gene: NA
v_gene: TRBV7-7
j_gene: TRBJ2-5

CDR3nt: TGTGCCAGAACCCTAACAGGGTCCGGTGAGCAGTTCTTT
CDR3aa: CARTLTGSGEQFF
len: 13
abundance: NA
d_gene: NA
v_gene: TRBV6-1
j_gene: TRBJ2-1

CDR3nt: TGCAGTGCTAGACCCCTTAGCGGGAGTTTCTCCTACGAGCAGTACTTC
CDR3aa: CSARPLSGSFSYEQYF
len: 16
abundance: NA
d_gene: TRBD2
v_gene: TRBV20-1
j_gene: TRBJ2-7

CDR3nt: TGTGCCAGCAGCTCCAGGGTAATAGGCGAAAAACTGTTTTTT
CDR3aa: CASSSRVIGEKLFF
len: 14
abundance: many
d_gene: NA
v_gene: TRBV7-6
j_gene: TRBJ1-4

CDR3nt: TGTGCCAGCAGTACAAATCCCAATCAGCCCCAGCATTTT
CDR3aa: CASSTNPNQPQHF
len: 13
abundance: many
d_gene: NA
v_gene: TRBV6-5
j_gene: TRBJ1-5

CDR3nt: TGTGCCAGCAGCTGCGGGCCTCCTAACTATGGCCACACCTTC
CDR3aa: CASSCGPPNYGHTF
len: 14
abundance: NA
d_gene: NA
v_gene: TRBV5-8
j_gene: TRBJ1-2

CDR3nt: TGTGCCAGCAGCTTAGTTGGGACACAAAATGAGGCTTTCTTT
CDR3aa: CASSLVGTQNEAFF
len: 14
abundance: NA
d_gene: NA
v_gene: TRBV7-9
j_gene: TRBJ1-1

CDR3nt: TGTGCCAGTAGTGTGGACGGGAACACTGAAGCTTTCTTT
CDR3aa: CASSVDGNTEAFF
len: 13
abundance: NA
d_gene: NA
v_gene: TRBV19
j_gene: TRBJ1-1

CDR3nt: TGTGCCAGCAGTCCCCTGACGACAGGGGACGAGCAGTACTTC
CDR3aa: CASSPLTTGDEQYF
len: 14
abundance: NA
d_gene: TRBD1
v_gene: TRBV28
j_gene: TRBJ2-7

CDR3nt: TGCGGCGCCCCGACGGGAAACTATGGCTACACCTTC
CDR3aa: CGAPTGNYGYTF
len: 12
abundance: NA
d_gene: NA
v_gene: TRBV29-1
j_gene: TRBJ1-2